This T cell receptor (beta chain) comes out of a study of CD8+ T cells in alopecia areata (dated 2018 in TCRdb). Regarding the complete study: The treated patients took part in an open-label pilot trial in which moderate-to-severe alopecia areata was treated with oral tofacitinib at 5 to 10 mg twice daily. Patients stayed on tofacitinib for 6 to 18 months and then had 6 months of follow-up off drug so that delayed response and recurrence could be assessed. Disease severity in treated patients was measured with the SALT score, which quantifies the percentage of affected scalp surface area. To study T cell clonal expansion in alopecia areata, the researchers applied high-throughput TCRbeta sequencing to both the C3H/HeJ mouse model and human patients. Human TCRbeta sequencing covered scalp tissue and sorted CD4+ and CD8+ peripheral blood T cells from patchy and totalis/universalis alopecia areata patients and healthy controls. Patients on tofacitinib were biopsied at baseline and after 4 and 24 weeks of treatment, and several of the patients also had a later scalp biopsy. Scalp clonality was compared across normal scalp (n=4), patchy alopecia areata scalp (n=8), and alopecia totalis/universalis scalp (n=8). RNA was extracted with the PAXgene miRNA kit for fixed scalp, the miRNeasy kit for PBMCs, and the RNeasy kit for mouse skin. TCRbeta CDR3 regions were amplified by immunoSEQ multiplex PCR using 35 Vbeta forward and 13 Jbeta reverse primers. Study-wide conclusions, independent of this receptor: During tofacitinib treatment, many expanded lesional clones stuck around in both scalp and blood, and this persistence may partly explain why relapse happens after treatment is stopped. Tofacitinib significantly decreased scalp clonality and the number of expanded CD8+ clones among the top 100 scalp clones. Lesional scalp, especially in alopecia totalis/universalis, showed higher clonality and more expanded CD8+ clones than normal scalp, suggesting antigenic drive. The treated cohort was small, with a single nonresponder, so links between baseline CD8+ expansion and response need larger studies. Shared TCR sequences between patients were less evident than in mice, which may be partly attributable to HLA diversity in the patient population. Unlike mouse skin, where gammadelta T cells dominate, normal human skin contains resident alphabeta T cells that get sequenced too, which complicates analysis of the scalp TCR repertoire.

Here V drops 3 bases and J drops 7 bases, and the junction holds 4 bases not matched to any gene. The germline V gene encodes CDR1 SQVTM and CDR2 ANQGSEA. The CDR3 runs 13 amino acids, cysteine and phenylalanine included. The CDR3 DNA has 39 bases and is translated from base 1. The sample's treatment or condition label is to be understood as: oral pan-JAK inhibitor, 5-10 mg twice daily. Peripheral blood and lesional scalp punch biopsies were obtained from patients with alopecia areata. PBMCs were separated by density centrifugation and stained for CD3, CD4 and CD8, after which CD4+ and CD8+ T cells were sorted on a FACSAria. Regarding this clone: The antigen this receptor binds is unknown. Within one base of it there is no much larger clone, and no base qualities were kept.

Library construction relied on the immunoSEQ multiplex PCR assay. To provide template for TCR sequencing, every sample had RNA extracted and reverse transcribed into cDNA. SuperScript III was used to make first-strand cDNA, primed with a 2:1 mix of oligo-dT and random hexamers. A synthetic immune receptor repertoire was used to assess amplification bias, and residual bias was removed computationally. The authors processed their data as follows. Raw reads were preprocessed to remove errors, and CDR3 was defined by IMGT conventions from the conserved cysteine to phenylalanine. Clonality was calculated as 1 minus Shannon entropy normalized by log2 of the number of productive unique TCRs. Scalp TCRbeta sequences were cross-referenced with sorted blood CD4 and CD8 repertoires so that the CD4 or CD8 identity of scalp clones could be inferred. TCRdb carries this immuneACCESS record with in-frame sequences only. Its versions omit some clonotypes, under half of them owing to an unresolved V gene in the studies checked, with the rest unexplained. V, J and clone size were drawn from that table, and D and trimming were deduced from the DNA. Recorded for this sample are 200,000 to 250,000 clones; more than 30% of them occurred a single time. Just under 0.5% of the sample is held by the ten biggest clonotypes.

The sequence was obtained from a human donor with alopecia areata. This sequence uses TRBV29-1 and TRBJ2-1; 9 middle bases align to TRBD2. The sequencing here drew on CD4+ T cells sorted from blood, taken at approximately week 34, from a patient treated with tofacitinib. The DNA sequence is as follows: TGCAGCGTTGACTCAGCGGGAGGTAATGAGCAGTTCTTC. This codes for CSVDSAGGNEQFF.